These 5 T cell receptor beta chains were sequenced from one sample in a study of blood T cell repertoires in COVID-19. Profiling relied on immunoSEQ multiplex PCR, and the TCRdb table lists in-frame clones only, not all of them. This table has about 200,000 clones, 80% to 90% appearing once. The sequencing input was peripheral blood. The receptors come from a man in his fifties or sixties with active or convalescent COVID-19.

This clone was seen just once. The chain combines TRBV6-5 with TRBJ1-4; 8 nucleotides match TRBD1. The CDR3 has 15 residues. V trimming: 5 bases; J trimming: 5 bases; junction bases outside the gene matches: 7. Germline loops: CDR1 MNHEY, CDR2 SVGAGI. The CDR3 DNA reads TGTGCCAGCAGTCCCCGGGACAGGCGGAATGAAAAACTGTTTTTT. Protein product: CASSPRDRRNEKLFF.

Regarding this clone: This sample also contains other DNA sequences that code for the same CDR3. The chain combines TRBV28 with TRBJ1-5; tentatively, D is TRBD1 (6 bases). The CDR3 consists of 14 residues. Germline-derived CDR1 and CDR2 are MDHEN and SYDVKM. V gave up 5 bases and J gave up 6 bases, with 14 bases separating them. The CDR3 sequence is CASSLRGAGQPQHF. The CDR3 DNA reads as TGTGCCAGCAGTCTCAGGGGAGCTGGTCAGCCCCAGCATTTT.

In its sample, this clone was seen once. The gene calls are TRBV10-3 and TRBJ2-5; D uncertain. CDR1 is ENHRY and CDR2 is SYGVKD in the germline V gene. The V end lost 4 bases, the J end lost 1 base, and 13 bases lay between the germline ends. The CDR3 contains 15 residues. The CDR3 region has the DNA TGTGCCATCAGTGGTCGGTCTCCCTTCCAAGAGACCCAGTACTTC. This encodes CAISGRSPFQETQYF.

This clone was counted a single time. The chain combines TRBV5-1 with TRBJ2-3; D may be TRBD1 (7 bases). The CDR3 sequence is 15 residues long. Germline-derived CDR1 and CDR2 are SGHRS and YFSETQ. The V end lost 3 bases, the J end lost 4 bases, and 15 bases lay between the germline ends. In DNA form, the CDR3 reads TGCGCCAGCAGCTACAGAGACAGGGAGGCAGATACGCAGTATTTT. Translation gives CASSYRDREADTQYF.

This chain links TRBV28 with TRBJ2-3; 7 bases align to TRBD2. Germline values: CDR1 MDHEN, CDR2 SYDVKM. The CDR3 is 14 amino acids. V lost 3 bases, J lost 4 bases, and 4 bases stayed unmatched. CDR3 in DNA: TGTGCCAGCAGTTTCAGCGGGGCCGCAGATACGCAGTATTTT. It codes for CASSFSGAADTQYF. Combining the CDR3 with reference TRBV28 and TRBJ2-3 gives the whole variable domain DVKVTQSSRYLVKRTGEKVFLECVQDMDHENMFWYRQDPGLGLRLIYFSYDVKMKEKGDIPEGYSVSREKKERFSLILESASTNQTSMYLCASSFSGAADTQYFGPGTRLTVL.